These T cell receptor beta chains were read from a single sample in a study of shared clonotypes between healthy human individuals. This table comes from immunoSEQ multiplex PCR, and its TCRdb copy is limited to in-frame clones, with some not included. The sample has 650,000 to 750,000 clones, 72% seen once; the top ten hold under 2%. The sequencing input was memory CD4+ T cells sorted from blood. These receptors were collected from a woman under 40 in good health. Both conserved end residues are trimmed from each CDR3. Each record gives: J gene, V gene, CDR3 protein.

j_gene: TRBJ1-5
v_gene: TRBV19
CDR3aa: ASRPGRGGTGGQPQH

j_gene: TRBJ1-2
v_gene: TRBV10-1
CDR3aa: ASSSGVGYGYT

j_gene: TRBJ2-3
v_gene: TRBV7-9
CDR3aa: ASSLIGTDTQY

j_gene: TRBJ2-5
v_gene: TRBV11-2
CDR3aa: ASSPHRETQY

j_gene: TRBJ2-1
v_gene: TRBV6-4
CDR3aa: ASSDTVRTREQF

j_gene: TRBJ2-7
v_gene: TRBV19
CDR3aa: ASSIVIGESGEQY

j_gene: TRBJ1-2
v_gene: TRBV7-3
CDR3aa: ASSLSAARLAGPGYT

j_gene: TRBJ2-7
v_gene: TRBV28
CDR3aa: ASSYLSGPLTSGQY

j_gene: TRBJ2-2
v_gene: TRBV9
CDR3aa: ASSARDYPNTGELF

j_gene: TRBJ2-1
v_gene: TRBV5-5
CDR3aa: ASSLEGRVGHEQF

j_gene: TRBJ1-2
v_gene: TRBV18
CDR3aa: ASSPREGALIYGYT

j_gene: TRBJ2-6
v_gene: TRBV18
CDR3aa: ASSPFSSSGANVLT

j_gene: TRBJ2-1
v_gene: TRBV10-3
CDR3aa: AIGTSGRGSYNEQF

j_gene: TRBJ2-1
v_gene: TRBV5-6
CDR3aa: ASSLGLAEDNEQF

j_gene: TRBJ2-6
v_gene: TRBV6-1
CDR3aa: ASSAQGTGANVLT

j_gene: TRBJ1-1
v_gene: TRBV18
CDR3aa: ASSPGTGRSGTEAF

j_gene: TRBJ2-7
v_gene: TRBV7-2
CDR3aa: ASSFLTYEQY

j_gene: TRBJ2-3
v_gene: TRBV6-4
CDR3aa: ASSDSGTGGFDTQY

j_gene: TRBJ1-2
v_gene: TRBV30
CDR3aa: AWGRAVGYT

j_gene: TRBJ2-7
v_gene: TRBV20-1
CDR3aa: SASLVGEQY

j_gene: TRBJ2-7
v_gene: TRBV6-1
CDR3aa: ASSEETRSRGKY

j_gene: TRBJ2-4
v_gene: TRBV28
CDR3aa: ASSLSGTGNNIQY

j_gene: TRBJ1-1
v_gene: TRBV7-8
CDR3aa: ASSLGTPSPAF

j_gene: TRBJ2-5
v_gene: TRBV25-1
CDR3aa: ASSTALAGVGETQY

j_gene: TRBJ1-1
v_gene: TRBV5-1
CDR3aa: ASSLDSGTEAF

j_gene: TRBJ2-1
v_gene: TRBV7-9
CDR3aa: ASSPGTGSEQF

j_gene: TRBJ2-3
v_gene: TRBV29-1
CDR3aa: SGRETDTQY